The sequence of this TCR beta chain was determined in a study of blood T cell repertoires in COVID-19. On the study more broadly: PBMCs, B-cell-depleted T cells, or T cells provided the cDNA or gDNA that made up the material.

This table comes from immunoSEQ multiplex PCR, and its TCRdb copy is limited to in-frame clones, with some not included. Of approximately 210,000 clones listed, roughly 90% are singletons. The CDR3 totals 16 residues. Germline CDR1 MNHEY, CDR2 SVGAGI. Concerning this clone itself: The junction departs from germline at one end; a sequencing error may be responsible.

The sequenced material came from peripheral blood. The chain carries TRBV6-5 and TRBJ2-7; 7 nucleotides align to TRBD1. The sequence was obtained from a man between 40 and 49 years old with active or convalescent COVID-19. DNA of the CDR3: TGTGCCAGCAGTAACTCCCCCGGGACAGCTTCCTACGAGCAGTACTTC. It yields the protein CASSNSPGTASYEQYF.